The TCR beta chain under discussion was sequenced for a study of long-term antiretroviral therapy in people with HIV. Study as a whole: The earliest samples came from an era when ART typically awaited falling CD4 counts. Points from the study as a whole: Sampling of blood ran from about 2003 to 2017, and older ART regimens were possibly in use. Repertoire dominance by clones expanded before ART was seen at all time points.

This clone has a handful of counts. Its antigen is currently unknown. Looked up from germline, CDR1 is SGHKS and CDR2 is YYEKEE (reference sequence). V dropped 0 bases and J dropped 10 bases, with 8 bases sitting between them. The CDR3 extends over 13 amino acids. One or more pre-ART and two or more post-ART PBMC samples were available from each donor. At the survey level, the v3.0 immunoSEQ assay was run. Generated by immunoSEQ multiplex PCR, the TCRdb table keeps only in-frame clones and is missing some. The sample carries 17,000 or so clones, around 74% recorded once. The TCR sequence derives from a man aged 30-40 years with HIV. This chain joins TRBV5-5 and TRBJ1-6; a possible D gene is TRBD1 (6 bases). The sample in question was unsorted PBMCs, obtained less than 2.2 years before starting antiretroviral therapy. CDR3 in amino acids: CASSLGGGSPLHF. The CDR3 DNA follows: TGTGCCAGCAGCTTGGGAGGGGGGTCACCCCTCCACTTT.